This TCR beta chain appears in the sequencing data of a study of human T cells and chemical hapten exposure. Overall study context: There were per-sample TCR yield variations, arising mainly from small pooled library volume differences.

Germline assignment: CDR1 KGHSH and CDR2 LQKENI. Trimming cost V 2 bases and J 6 bases, with 10 bases left between them. The CDR3 is 13 residues long. TCRdb recomputed calls from the RACE reads with MiXCR, one row per CDR3 protein. The profile shows about 360,000 distinct CDR3 sequences, approximately 5% of them singletons. Specified time point: patch test 1, 2 weeks after DPC sensitization. Treatment denoted: therapeutic diphenylcyclopropenone sensitization with weekly scalp DPC. The sample holds a few counts of this clonotype. This clonotype was sampled from a woman between 50 and 59 years old with alopecia areata. Some clones in this sample may be carry-over from other donors' samples. This specimen consisted of whole blood, obtained in connection with sensitization to the hapten diphenylcyclopropenone (DPC). V gene TRBV18 combines with J gene TRBJ1-2; possibly TRBD1 for D (5 bases). CDR3 nucleotides: TGTGCCAGCTCACCATATCCGGGGGATGGCTACACCTTC. Translated: CASSPYPGDGYTF. The complete variable domain, with remaining parts taken from reference TRBV18 and TRBJ1-2, reads NAGVMQNPRHLVRRRGQEARLRCSPMKGHSHVYWYRQLPEEGLKFMVYLQKENIIDESGMPKERFSAEFPKEGPSILRIQQVVRGDSAAYFCASSPYPGDGYTFGSGTRLTVV.